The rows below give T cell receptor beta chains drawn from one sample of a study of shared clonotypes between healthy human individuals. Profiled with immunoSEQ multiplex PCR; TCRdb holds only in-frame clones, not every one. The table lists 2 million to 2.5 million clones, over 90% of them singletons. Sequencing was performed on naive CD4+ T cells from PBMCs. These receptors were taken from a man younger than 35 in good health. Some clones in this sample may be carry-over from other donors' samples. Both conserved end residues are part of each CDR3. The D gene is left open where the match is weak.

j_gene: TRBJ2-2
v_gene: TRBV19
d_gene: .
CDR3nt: TGTGCCAGTAAGTCCTTGGCAGGGGACACCGGGGAGCTGTTTTTT
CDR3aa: CASKSLAGDTGELFF

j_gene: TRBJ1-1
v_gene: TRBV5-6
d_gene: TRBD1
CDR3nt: TGTGCCAGCAGCTCTCAGGACAGGGCGAACACTGAAGCTTTCTTT
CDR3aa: CASSSQDRANTEAFF

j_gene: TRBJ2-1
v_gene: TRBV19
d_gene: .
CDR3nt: TGTGCCAGTAGTCCCTTGATGCTGAGCTCCTACAATGAGCAGTTCTTC
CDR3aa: CASSPLMLSSYNEQFF

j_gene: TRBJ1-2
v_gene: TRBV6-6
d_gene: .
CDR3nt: TGTGCCAGCAGCTACCGTCCAGGCCCAAACTATGGCTACACCTTC
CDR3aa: CASSYRPGPNYGYTF

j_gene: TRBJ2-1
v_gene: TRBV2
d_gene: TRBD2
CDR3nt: TGTGCCAGCACGGCTAGCGGGAGGGGTGAGCAGTTCTTC
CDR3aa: CASTASGRGEQFF

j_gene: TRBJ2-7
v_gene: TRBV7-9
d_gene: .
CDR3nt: TGTGCCAGCAGCTTAGTTGGGACTGTGACCTACGAGCAGTACTTC
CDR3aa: CASSLVGTVTYEQYF

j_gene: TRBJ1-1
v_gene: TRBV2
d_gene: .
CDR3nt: TGTGCCAGCAGTGAAGGGGAGGCCACTGAAGCTTTCTTT
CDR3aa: CASSEGEATEAFF

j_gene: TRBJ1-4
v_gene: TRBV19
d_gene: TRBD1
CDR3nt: TGTGCCAGCCGGGACAGGGGGGCCGCTGGCAATGAAAAACTGTTTTTT
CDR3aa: CASRDRGAAGNEKLFF

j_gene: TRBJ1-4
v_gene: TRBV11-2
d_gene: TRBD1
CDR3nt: TGTGCCAGCAGCCGACAGGGAAATGGGTTTGAAAAACTGTTTTTT
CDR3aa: CASSRQGNGFEKLFF

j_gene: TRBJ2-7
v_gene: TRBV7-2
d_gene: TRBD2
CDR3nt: TGTGCCAGCAGCTTCTCTAGCGGGCCATCCTACGAGCAGTACTTC
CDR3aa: CASSFSSGPSYEQYF

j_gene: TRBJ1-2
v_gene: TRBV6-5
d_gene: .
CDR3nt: TGTGCCAGCAGTTACGCCGGGGGCAGGAATGGCTACACCTTC
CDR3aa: CASSYAGGRNGYTF

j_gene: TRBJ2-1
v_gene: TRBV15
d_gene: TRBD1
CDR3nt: TGTGCCACCAGCAGAGGGAGCACAGGGGTTGAGCAGTTCTTC
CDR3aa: CATSRGSTGVEQFF

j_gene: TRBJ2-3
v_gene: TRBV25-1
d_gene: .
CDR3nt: TGTGCCAGCAGCTACACAGATACGCAGTATTTT
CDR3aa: CASSYTDTQYF